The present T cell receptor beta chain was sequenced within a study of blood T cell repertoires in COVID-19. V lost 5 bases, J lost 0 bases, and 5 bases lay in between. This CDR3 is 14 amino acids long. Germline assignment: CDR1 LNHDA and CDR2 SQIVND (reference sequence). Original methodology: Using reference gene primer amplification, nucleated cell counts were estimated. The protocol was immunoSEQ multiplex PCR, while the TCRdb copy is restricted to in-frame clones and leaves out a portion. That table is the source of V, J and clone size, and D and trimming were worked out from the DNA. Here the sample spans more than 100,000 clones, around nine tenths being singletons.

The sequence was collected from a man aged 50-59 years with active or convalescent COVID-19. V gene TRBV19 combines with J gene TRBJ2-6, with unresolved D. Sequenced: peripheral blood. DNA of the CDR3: TGTGCCAGTAGTCCCAGCTCTGGGGCCAACGTCCTGACTTTC. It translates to CASSPSSGANVLTF.